This TCR beta chain stems from a study of early T cells in non-severe SARS-CoV-2 infection. Study information: The study sequenced bulk RNA from unsorted whole blood, with chains unpaired.

Points on this clonotype: The target antigen is unknown.

Germline V CDR1 and CDR2: SGHNT, YENEEA. The CDR3 runs 14 residues. After removal of 5 bases from V and 5 bases from J, the junction contained 7 bases not matched to a gene. Each cDNA molecule carried a unique molecular identifier. Each CDR3 protein gets one entry after TCRdb re-called the 5' RACE reads with MiXCR. This table has around 37,000 distinct CDR3 sequences, approximately 9.2% appearing once. Study-level results: VDJdb-based matching was biased toward anti-spike CD8 responses and missed private and CD4 specificities.

The sequence was obtained from an adult who was a healthcare worker with PCR-confirmed SARS-CoV-2 infection or an uninfected control (not recorded which). The chain has TRBV11-3 and TRBJ1-1; 8 bases map to TRBD1. The sample comprised whole blood. Here the CDR3 reads CASSNTGGWTEAFF. DNA for the CDR3: TGTGCCAGCAGCAATACAGGGGGGTGGACTGAAGCTTTCTTT.